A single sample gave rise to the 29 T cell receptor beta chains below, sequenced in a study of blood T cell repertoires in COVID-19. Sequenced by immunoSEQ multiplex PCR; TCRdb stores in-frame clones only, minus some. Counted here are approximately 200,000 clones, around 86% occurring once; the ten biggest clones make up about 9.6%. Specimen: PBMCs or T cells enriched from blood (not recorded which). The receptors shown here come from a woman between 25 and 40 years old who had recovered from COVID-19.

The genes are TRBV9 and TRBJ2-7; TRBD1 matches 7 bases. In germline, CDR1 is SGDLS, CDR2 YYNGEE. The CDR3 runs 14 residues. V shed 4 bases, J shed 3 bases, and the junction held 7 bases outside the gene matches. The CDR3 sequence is CASSPPDRVYEQYF. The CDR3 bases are TGTGCCAGCAGCCCACCCGACAGGGTCTACGAGCAGTACTTC.

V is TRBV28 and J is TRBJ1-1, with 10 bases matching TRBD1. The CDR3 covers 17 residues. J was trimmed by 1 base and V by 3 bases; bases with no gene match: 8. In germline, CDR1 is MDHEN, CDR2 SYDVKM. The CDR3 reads CASSLDGTGVRNTEAFF. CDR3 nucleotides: TGTGCCAGCAGTTTGGATGGGACAGGGGTCAGGAACACTGAAGCTTTCTTT.

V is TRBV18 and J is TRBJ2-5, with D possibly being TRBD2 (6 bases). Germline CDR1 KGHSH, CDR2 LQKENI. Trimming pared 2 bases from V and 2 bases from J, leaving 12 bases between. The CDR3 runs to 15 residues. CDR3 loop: CASSPGGGLQETQYF. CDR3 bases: TGTGCCAGCTCACCAGGTGGCGGACTACAAGAGACCCAGTACTTC. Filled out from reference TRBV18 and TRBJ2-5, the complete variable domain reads NAGVMQNPRHLVRRRGQEARLRCSPMKGHSHVYWYRQLPEEGLKFMVYLQKENIIDESGMPKERFSAEFPKEGPSILRIQQVVRGDSAAYFCASSPGGGLQETQYFGPGTRLLVL.

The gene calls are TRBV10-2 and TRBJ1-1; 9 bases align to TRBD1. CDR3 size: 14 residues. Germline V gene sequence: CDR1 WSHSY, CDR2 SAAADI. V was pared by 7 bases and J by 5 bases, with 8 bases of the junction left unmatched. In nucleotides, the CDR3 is TGCGCCAGCACCGAGGGACAGGGTCGGACTGAAGCTTTCTTT. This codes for CASTEGQGRTEAFF.

The CDR3 nucleotides are TGTGCCAGCAGTTTATCACCACGGGACAGGTACACCTTC. Translation gives CASSLSPRDRYTF. V is TRBV28 and J is TRBJ1-2; 8 bases match TRBD1. Losses at the gene ends were 1 base for V and 11 bases for J; bases not matched to a gene: 6. Germline CDR1 and CDR2: MDHEN and SYDVKM. This CDR3 contains 13 residues.

CDR3 DNA sequence: TGTGCCAGTAGGGCGCGGGACTTCGGTGGCTACACCTTC. The encoded protein is CASRARDFGGYTF. The chain links TRBV2 to TRBJ1-2, with D tentatively TRBD1 (5 bases). Trimming removed 9 bases from V and 7 bases from J, with 18 bases in between. The CDR3 is 13 residues long. Germline V gives CDR1 SNHLY, CDR2 FYNNEI.

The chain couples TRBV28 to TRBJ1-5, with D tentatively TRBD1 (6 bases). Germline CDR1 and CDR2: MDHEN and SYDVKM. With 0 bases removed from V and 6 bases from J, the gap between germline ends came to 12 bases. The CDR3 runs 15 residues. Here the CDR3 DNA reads TGTGCCAGCAGTTTATGGCAGGGGACGGGTCAGCCCCAGCATTTT. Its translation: CASSLWQGTGQPQHF. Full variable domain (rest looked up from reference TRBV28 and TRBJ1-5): DVKVTQSSRYLVKRTGEKVFLECVQDMDHENMFWYRQDPGLGLRLIYFSYDVKMKEKGDIPEGYSVSREKKERFSLILESASTNQTSMYLCASSLWQGTGQPQHFGDGTRLSIL.

CDR3 protein: CASSRDSLGSTDTQYF. The CDR3 nucleotides are TGTGCCAGCAGCCGGGACTCGCTGGGCAGCACAGATACGCAGTATTTT. V gene TRBV7-2 combines with J gene TRBJ2-3; D perhaps matches TRBD2 (6 bases). V was cut by 5 bases and J by 0 bases, with 15 bases left in between. Germline V gene lookup returns CDR1 SGHTA and CDR2 FQGNSA. This CDR3 is built from 16 residues.

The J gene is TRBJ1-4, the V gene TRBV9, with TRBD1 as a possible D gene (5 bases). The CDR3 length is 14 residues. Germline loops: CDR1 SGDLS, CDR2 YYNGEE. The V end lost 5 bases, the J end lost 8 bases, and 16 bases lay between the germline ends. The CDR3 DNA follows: TGTGCCAGCAGTGACAAGGGGCTGGGGGAAAAACTGTTTTTT. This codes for CASSDKGLGEKLFF.

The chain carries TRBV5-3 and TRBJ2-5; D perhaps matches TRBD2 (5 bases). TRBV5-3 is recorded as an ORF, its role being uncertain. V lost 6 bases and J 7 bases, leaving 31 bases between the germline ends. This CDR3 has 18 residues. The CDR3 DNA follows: TGTGCCAGAATTCCCGCCGTGGAGGAGCGGCCTCTATTCGGGACCCAGTACTTC. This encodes CARIPAVEERPLFGTQYF.

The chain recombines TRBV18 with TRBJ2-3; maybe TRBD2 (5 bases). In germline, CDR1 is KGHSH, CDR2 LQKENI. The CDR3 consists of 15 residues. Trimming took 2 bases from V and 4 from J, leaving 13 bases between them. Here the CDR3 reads CASSPGVGVADTQYF. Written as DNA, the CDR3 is TGTGCCAGCTCACCAGGTGTGGGAGTGGCAGATACGCAGTATTTT.

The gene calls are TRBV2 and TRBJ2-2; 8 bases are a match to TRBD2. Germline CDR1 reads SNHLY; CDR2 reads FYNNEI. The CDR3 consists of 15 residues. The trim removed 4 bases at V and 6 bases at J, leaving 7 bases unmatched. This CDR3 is CASSVSGRRSGELFF. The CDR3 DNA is TGTGCCAGCAGTGTCAGCGGGAGAAGGTCCGGGGAGCTGTTTTTT.

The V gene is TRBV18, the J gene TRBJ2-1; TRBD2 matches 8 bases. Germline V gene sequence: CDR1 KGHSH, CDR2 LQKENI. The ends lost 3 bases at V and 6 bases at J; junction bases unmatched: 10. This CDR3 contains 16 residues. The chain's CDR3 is CASSPGAGLDGNEQFF. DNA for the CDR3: TGTGCCAGCTCACCGGGCGCGGGACTAGATGGCAATGAGCAGTTCTTC.

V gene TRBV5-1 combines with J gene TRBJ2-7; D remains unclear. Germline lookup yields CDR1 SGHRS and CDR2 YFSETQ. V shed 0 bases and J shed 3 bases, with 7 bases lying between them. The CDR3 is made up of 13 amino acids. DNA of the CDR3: TGCGCCAGCAGCTTGGACTCCTTCTACGAGCAGTACTTC. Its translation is CASSLDSFYEQYF.

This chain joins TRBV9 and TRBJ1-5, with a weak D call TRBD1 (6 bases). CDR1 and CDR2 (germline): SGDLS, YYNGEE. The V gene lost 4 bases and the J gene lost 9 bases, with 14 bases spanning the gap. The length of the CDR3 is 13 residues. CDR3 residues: CASSTGHFGPQHF. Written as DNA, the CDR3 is TGTGCCAGCAGCACAGGGCACTTTGGGCCCCAGCATTTT.

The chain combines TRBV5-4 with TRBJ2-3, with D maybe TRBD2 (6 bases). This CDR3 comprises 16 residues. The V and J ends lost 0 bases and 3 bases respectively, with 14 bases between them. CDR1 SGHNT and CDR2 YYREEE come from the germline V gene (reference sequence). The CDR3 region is CASSLGITSRTDTQYF. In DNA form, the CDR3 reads TGTGCCAGCAGCTTGGGAATAACTAGCCGGACAGATACGCAGTATTTT.

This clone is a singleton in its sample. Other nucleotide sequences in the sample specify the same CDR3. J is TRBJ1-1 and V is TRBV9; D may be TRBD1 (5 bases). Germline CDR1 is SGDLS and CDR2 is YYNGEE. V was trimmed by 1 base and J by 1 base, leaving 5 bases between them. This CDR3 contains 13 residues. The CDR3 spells CASSVQGNTEAFF. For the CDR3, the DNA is TGTGCCAGCAGCGTACAGGGGAACACTGAAGCTTTCTTT.

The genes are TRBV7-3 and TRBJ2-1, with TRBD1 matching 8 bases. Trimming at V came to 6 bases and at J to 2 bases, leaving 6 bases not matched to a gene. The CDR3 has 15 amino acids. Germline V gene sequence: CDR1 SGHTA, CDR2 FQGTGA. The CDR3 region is CASSLDRGTYNEQFF. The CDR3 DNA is TGTGCCAGCAGTCTCGACAGGGGAACCTACAATGAGCAGTTCTTC.

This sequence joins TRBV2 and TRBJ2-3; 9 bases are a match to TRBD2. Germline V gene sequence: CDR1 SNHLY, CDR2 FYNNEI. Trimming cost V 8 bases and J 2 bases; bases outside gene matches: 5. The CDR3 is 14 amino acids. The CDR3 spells CASGLAGSTDTQYF. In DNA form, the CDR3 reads TGTGCCAGCGGGCTAGCGGGGTCCACAGATACGCAGTATTTT.

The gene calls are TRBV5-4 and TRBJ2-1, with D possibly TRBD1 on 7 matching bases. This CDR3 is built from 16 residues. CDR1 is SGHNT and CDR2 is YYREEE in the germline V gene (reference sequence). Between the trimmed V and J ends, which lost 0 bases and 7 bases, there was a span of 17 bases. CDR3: CASSLGRGRTWNEQFF. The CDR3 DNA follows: TGTGCCAGCAGCTTGGGCAGGGGGAGGACTTGGAATGAGCAGTTCTTC.

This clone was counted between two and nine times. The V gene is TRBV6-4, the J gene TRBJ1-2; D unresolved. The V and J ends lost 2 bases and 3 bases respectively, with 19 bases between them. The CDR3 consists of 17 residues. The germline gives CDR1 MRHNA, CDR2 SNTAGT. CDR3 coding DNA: TGTGCCAGCAGTGACACACCTGAGACACCCACCGACTATGGCTACACCTTC. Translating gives CASSDTPETPTDYGYTF.

CDR3 nucleotides: TGCGCCAGCAGCCCCCGGGACAGGGGGGGTGAGCAGTACTTC. This translates into CASSPRDRGGEQYF. J is TRBJ2-7 and V is TRBV4-1; TRBD1 matches 11 bases. Germline-derived CDR1 and CDR2 are MGHRA and YSYEKL. The CDR3 has 14 amino acids. J gave up 7 bases and V 4 bases, and 6 bases lay outside the gene matches.

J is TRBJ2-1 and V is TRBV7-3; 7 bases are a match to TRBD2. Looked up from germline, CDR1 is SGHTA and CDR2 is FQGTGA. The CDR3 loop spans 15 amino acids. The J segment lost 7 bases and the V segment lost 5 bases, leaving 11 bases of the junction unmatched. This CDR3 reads CASSRLAGVGNEQFF. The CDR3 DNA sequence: TGTGCCAGCAGCCGTTTGGCGGGAGTGGGGAATGAGCAGTTCTTC.

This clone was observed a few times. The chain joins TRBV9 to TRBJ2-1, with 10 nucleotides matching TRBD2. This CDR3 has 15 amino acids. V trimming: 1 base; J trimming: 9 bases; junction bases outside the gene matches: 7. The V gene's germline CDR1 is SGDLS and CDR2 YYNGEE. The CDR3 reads CASSVSSGSLGEQFF. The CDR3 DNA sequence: TGTGCCAGCAGCGTATCTAGCGGGAGCCTCGGTGAGCAGTTCTTC.

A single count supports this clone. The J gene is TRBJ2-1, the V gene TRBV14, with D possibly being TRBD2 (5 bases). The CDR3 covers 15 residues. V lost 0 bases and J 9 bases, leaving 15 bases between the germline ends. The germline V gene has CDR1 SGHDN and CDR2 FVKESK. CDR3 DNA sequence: TGTGCCAGCAGCCAAGACGGCTTCCTAGCACGTGAGCAGTTCTTC. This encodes CASSQDGFLAREQFF.

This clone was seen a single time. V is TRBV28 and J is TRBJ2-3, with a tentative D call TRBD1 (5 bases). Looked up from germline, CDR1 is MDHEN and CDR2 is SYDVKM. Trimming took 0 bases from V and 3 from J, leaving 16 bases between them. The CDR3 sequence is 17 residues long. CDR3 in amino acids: CASSLWAGKVGTDTQYF. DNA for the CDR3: TGTGCCAGCAGTTTATGGGCAGGGAAGGTTGGGACAGATACGCAGTATTTT.

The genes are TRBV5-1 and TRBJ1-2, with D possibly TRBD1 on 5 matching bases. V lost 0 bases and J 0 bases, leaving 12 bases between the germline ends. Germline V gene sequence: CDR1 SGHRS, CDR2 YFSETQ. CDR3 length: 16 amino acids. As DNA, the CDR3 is TGCGCCAGCAGCTTGGGGCGCGGGGGGTCTAACTATGGCTACACCTTC. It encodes CASSLGRGGSNYGYTF.

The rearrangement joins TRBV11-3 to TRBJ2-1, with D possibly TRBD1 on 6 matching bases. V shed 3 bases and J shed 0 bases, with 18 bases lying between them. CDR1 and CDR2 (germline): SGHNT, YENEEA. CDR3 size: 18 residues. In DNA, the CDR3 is TGTGCCAGCAGCTTTTCCCGTAAGGGACAAAGCTCCTACAATGAGCAGTTCTTC. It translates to CASSFSRKGQSSYNEQFF.

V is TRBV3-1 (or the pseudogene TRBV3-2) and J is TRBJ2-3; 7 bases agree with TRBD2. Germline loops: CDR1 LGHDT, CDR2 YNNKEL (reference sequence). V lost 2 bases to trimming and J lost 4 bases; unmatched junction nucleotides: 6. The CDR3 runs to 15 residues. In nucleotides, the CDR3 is TGTGCCAGCAGCCAAATATCGGGAGGATCAGATACGCAGTATTTT. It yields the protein CASSQISGGSDTQYF.